This TCR beta chain was recorded in a study of metastatic and nonmetastatic thyroid tumors. Study outcomes and limitations: Benign nodules were reported to have significantly lower TCR beta diversity than malignant thyroid tumors, in blood and tumor.

This CDR3 has 15 residues. The germline CDR1 and CDR2 sequences are SGHNT and YYREEE (reference sequence). Patients had received no treatment of any kind before thyroid surgery. TCRdb re-processed the PCR reads through MiXCR. The sample contains over 5,500 clones, 19% of which appear only once. This clone appeared many times. Its antigen is as yet unknown. Germline and junction disagree at one end, which may indicate a read error. The V call is TRBV5-4, the J call TRBJ1-1; D call uncertain. The TCR comes from a female donor with papillary thyroid cancer or a benign thyroid nodule (not recorded which). Some clones in this sample may be carry-over from other donors' samples. Sequenced: adjacent normal tissue. The CDR3 loop reads CASREDARGNTEAFF. CDR3 coding DNA: TGCGCCAGCAGAGAAGACGCCCGGGGGAACACTGAAGCTTTCTTT. Based on the CDR3 plus reference TRBV5-4 and TRBJ1-1, the full variable domain is ETGVTQSPTHLIKTRGQQVTLRCSSQSGHNTVSWYQQALGQGPQFIFQYYREEENGRGNFPPRFSGLQFPNYSSELNVNALELDDSALYLCASREDARGNTEAFFGQGTRLTVV.